The 17 T cell receptor beta chains below come from one sample, sequenced in a study of T cell responses to AZD1222 COVID-19 vaccine. Libraries were prepared by immunoSEQ multiplex PCR; TCRdb keeps only in-frame clonotypes and omits some of them. Of about 130,000 clones detected, about 90% appear once; the ten largest clones hold about 6%. The sequences come from peripheral blood, collected on day 0 of AZD1222 vaccination. These receptors were collected from an adult in good health.

This chain uses TRBV11-3 with TRBJ1-5; D unclear. CDR3 size: 14 residues. V lost 2 bases and J 4 bases, leaving 9 bases between the germline ends. Germline CDR1 SGHNT, CDR2 YENEEA. The CDR3: CASSLNGENQPQHF. In DNA, the CDR3 is TGTGCCAGCAGCTTAAACGGGGAAAATCAGCCCCAGCATTTT.

The chain recombines TRBV28 with TRBJ1-5, with D possibly matching TRBD1 (6 bases). V shed 5 bases and J shed 5 bases, with 16 bases lying between them. CDR3 length equals 15 residues. The germline CDR1 and CDR2 sequences are MDHEN and SYDVKM. CDR3 protein: CASSVVGAGDQPQHF. The CDR3 DNA sequence: TGTGCCAGCAGTGTAGTGGGGGCTGGCGATCAGCCCCAGCATTTT.

J is TRBJ1-6 and V is TRBV30, with a tentative D call TRBD1 (5 bases). From germline, CDR1 is GTSNPN and CDR2 SVGIG (reference sequence). The CDR3 has 15 amino acids. Trimming took off 0 bases at V and 8 bases at J, with 14 bases between the two ends. DNA for the CDR3: TGTGCCTGGAGTGTGGCAGGGAAAGGTGATTCACCCCTCCACTTT. Residues: CAWSVAGKGDSPLHF.

CDR3 sequence (DNA): TGTGCCAGCAGCTTAATGGCGGTCACAGATACGCAGTATTTT. Translation: CASSLMAVTDTQYF. The chain uses TRBV7-9 and TRBJ2-3; the D is unclear. Looked up from germline, CDR1 is SEHNR and CDR2 is FQNEAQ (reference sequence). The CDR3 is 14 residues long. Trimming pared 2 bases from V and 2 bases from J, leaving 8 bases between.

This clone was detected only once. This rearrangement joins TRBV7-2 to TRBJ1-6; the D gene is possibly TRBD1 (6 bases). The CDR3 has 16 amino acids. The V end lost 3 bases, the J end lost 6 bases, and 15 bases lay between the germline ends. Germline CDR1 reads SGHTA; CDR2 reads FQGNSA. The CDR3 here is CASSFGVLGGNSPLHF. DNA for the CDR3: TGTGCCAGCAGCTTTGGGGTCTTAGGGGGTAATTCACCCCTCCACTTT.

The chain employs TRBV19 and TRBJ1-5, with 7 nucleotides matching TRBD1. With 6 bases clipped from V and 4 bases from J, the junction kept 15 bases outside the gene matches. The CDR3 has 17 amino acids. Germline CDR1 is LNHDA and CDR2 is SQIVND (reference sequence). The CDR3 sequence is CASRDNQGGQLNQPQHF. The CDR3 bases are TGTGCCAGTAGAGACAATCAGGGGGGACAGTTAAATCAGCCCCAGCATTTT.

The chain uses TRBV4-2 and TRBJ2-1, with a weak D call TRBD1 (6 bases). The germline V and J ends were trimmed by 0 bases and 5 bases, with 11 bases remaining between them. CDR1 and CDR2 from the germline V gene are LGHNA and YNFKEQ. The CDR3 totals 15 residues. CDR3 sequence (DNA): TGTGCCAGCAGCCAAGAGCCAGGACAGAACAATGAGCAGTTCTTC. Residues: CASSQEPGQNNEQFF.

This chain uses TRBV12-3 or TRBV12-4 with TRBJ1-1, with a weak D call TRBD1 (6 bases). The CDR3 is 13 amino acids. The V and J ends lost 6 bases and 0 bases respectively, with 8 bases between them. CDR3 nucleotide sequence: TGTGCCAGCAGGCGGACAGTGAACACTGAAGCTTTCTTT. Encoded protein: CASRRTVNTEAFF.

The J gene is TRBJ2-4, the V gene TRBV6-2 or TRBV6-3; a possible D gene is TRBD2 (5 bases). Germline V gene sequence: CDR1 MNHEY, CDR2 SVGEGT. CDR3 length equals 14 residues. The V gene lost 4 bases and the J gene lost 6 bases, with 13 bases spanning the gap. The CDR3 nucleotides are TGTGCCAGCAGTTTGGCGGGTTCCCTAAACATTCAGTACTTC. This sequence encodes CASSLAGSLNIQYF.

The rearrangement joins TRBV11-2 to TRBJ2-1, with D uncertain. This CDR3 has 14 amino acids. The germline V and J ends were trimmed by 5 bases and 0 bases, with 8 bases remaining between them. Germline assignment: CDR1 SGHAT and CDR2 FQNNGV. The CDR3 is CASSLRSSYNEQFF. The CDR3 nucleotides are TGTGCCAGCAGCCTCCGTAGCTCCTACAATGAGCAGTTCTTC.

The chain uses TRBV10-3 and TRBJ2-2; D could derive from TRBD1 or TRBD2 (5 bases each). Germline CDR1 is ENHRY and CDR2 is SYGVKD. The V gene lost 6 bases and the J gene lost 3 bases, with 14 bases spanning the gap. CDR3 length: 15 amino acids. The CDR3 coding sequence is TGTGCCATCAGCCGGGGCTCTGGGGACACCGGGGAGCTGTTTTTT. As protein: CAISRGSGDTGELFF.

The J gene is TRBJ2-5, the V gene TRBV5-6, with TRBD2 identical over 14 bases. CDR3 length equals 17 residues. CDR1 is SGHDT, CDR2 YYEEEE, per germline. After removal of 4 bases from V and 1 base from J, the junction contained 6 bases not matched to a gene. This CDR3 reads CASSGGLAGVTQETQYF. DNA for the CDR3: TGTGCCAGCAGCGGGGGACTAGCGGGGGTCACCCAAGAGACCCAGTACTTC. The entire variable domain, with the rest obtained from reference TRBV5-6 and TRBJ2-5, is as follows: DAGVTQSPTHLIKTRGQQVTLRCSPKSGHDTVSWYQQALGQGPQFIFQYYEEEERQRGNFPDRFSGHQFPNYSSELNVNALLLGDSALYLCASSGGLAGVTQETQYFGPGTRLLVL.

V is TRBV19 and J is TRBJ2-5, with D perhaps matching TRBD1 (5 bases). V shed 3 bases and J shed 5 bases, with 13 bases lying between them. Germline V gene data show CDR1 as LNHDA and CDR2 as SQIVND (reference sequence). This CDR3 contains 14 residues. The CDR3 region has the DNA TGTGCCAGTAGTATGGGCAGGGTCGGGGAGACCCAGTACTTC. It codes for CASSMGRVGETQYF. Based on the CDR3 plus reference TRBV19 and TRBJ2-5, the full variable domain is DGGITQSPKYLFRKEGQNVTLSCEQNLNHDAMYWYRQDPGQGLRLIYYSQIVNDFQKGDIAEGYSVSREKKESFPLTVTSAQKNPTAFYLCASSMGRVGETQYFGPGTRLLVL.

This clone turned up a few times. The chain carries TRBV10-3 and TRBJ2-2, with D hard to call. V lost 2 bases and J lost 0, with 7 bases in between. The CDR3 contains 15 residues. The germline CDR1 and CDR2 sequences are ENHRY and SYGVKD. This CDR3 is CAISENNPNTGELFF. The CDR3 DNA reads as TGTGCCATCAGTGAGAACAACCCGAACACCGGGGAGCTGTTTTTT.

This clone was recorded only once. J is TRBJ1-3 and V is TRBV28; TRBD1 aligns across 7 bases. Germline CDR1 and CDR2: MDHEN and SYDVKM. The CDR3 runs to 14 residues. V gave up 5 bases and J gave up 0 bases; unmatched junction bases: 1. The chain's CDR3 is CASSGTASGNTIYF. The CDR3, as DNA: TGTGCCAGCAGTGGGACAGCCTCTGGAAACACCATATATTTT.

J is TRBJ1-4 and V is TRBV5-8; TRBD1 is a possible D gene (5 bases). Germline V gene lookup returns CDR1 SGHTS and CDR2 YDEGEE. Trimming removed 2 bases at V and 0 bases at J, with 17 bases between. This CDR3 has 18 residues. The CDR3 DNA reads as TGTGCCAGCAGCTTTTTGTCGGGGCTGGGAGCAACTAATGAAAAACTGTTTTTT. Encoded protein: CASSFLSGLGATNEKLFF.

This rearrangement joins TRBV23-1 to TRBJ2-7, with D possibly being TRBD1 (7 bases). TRBV23-1 belongs to the ORF category, with a function that is uncertain. The CDR3 is 15 amino acids. V lost 6 bases to trimming and J lost 5 bases, with 20 bases between them. CDR3 amino acids: CASSPQGPRGDEQYF. The CDR3 DNA reads as TGCGCCAGCAGCCCACAGGGCCCCAGGGGGGACGAGCAGTACTTC.